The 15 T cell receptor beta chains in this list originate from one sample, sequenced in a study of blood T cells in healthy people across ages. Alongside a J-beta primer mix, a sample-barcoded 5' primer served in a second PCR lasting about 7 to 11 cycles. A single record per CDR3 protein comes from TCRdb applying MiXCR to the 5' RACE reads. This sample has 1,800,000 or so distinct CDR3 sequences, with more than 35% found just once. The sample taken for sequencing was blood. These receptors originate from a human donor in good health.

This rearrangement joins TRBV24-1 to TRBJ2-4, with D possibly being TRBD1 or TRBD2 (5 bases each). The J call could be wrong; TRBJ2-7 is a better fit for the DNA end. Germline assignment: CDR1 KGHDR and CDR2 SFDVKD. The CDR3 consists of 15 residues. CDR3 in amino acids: CATSDQRRDGYEQYF. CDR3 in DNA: TGTGCCACCAGTGACCAACGCCGGGACGGTTACGAGCAGTACTTC.

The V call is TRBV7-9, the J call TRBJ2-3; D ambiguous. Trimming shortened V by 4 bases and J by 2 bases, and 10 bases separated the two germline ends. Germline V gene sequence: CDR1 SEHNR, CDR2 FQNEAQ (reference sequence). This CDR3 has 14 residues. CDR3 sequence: CASSSPRSTDTQYF. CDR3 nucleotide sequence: TGTGCCAGCAGCTCTCCCCGGTCCACAGATACGCAGTATTTT.

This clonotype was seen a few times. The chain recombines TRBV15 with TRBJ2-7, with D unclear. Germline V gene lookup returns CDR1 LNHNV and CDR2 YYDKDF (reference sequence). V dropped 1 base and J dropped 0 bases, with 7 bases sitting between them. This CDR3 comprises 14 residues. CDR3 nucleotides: TGTGCCACCAGCAGAGGAACAGACTCCTACGAGCAGTACTTC. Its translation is CATSRGTDSYEQYF.

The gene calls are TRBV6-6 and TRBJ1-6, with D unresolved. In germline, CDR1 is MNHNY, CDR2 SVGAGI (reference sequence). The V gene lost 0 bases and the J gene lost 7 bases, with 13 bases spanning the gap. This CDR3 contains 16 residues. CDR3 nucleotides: TGTGCCAGCAGTTACTCGGTTGGTAACCCGAATTCACCCCTCCACTTT. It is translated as CASSYSVGNPNSPLHF.

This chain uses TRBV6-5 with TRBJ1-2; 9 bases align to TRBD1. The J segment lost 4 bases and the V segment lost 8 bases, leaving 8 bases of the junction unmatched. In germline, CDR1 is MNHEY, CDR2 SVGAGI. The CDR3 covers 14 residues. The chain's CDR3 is CASSKDRGFYGYTF. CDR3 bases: TGTGCCAGCTCCAAGGACAGGGGCTTCTATGGCTACACCTTC.

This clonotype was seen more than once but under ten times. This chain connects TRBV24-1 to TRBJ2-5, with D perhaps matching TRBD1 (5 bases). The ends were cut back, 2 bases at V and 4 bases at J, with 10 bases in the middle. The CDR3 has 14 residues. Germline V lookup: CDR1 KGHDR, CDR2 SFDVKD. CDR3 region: CATSDSGPLETQYF. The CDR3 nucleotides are TGTGCCACCAGTGATTCAGGGCCCTTAGAGACCCAGTACTTC.

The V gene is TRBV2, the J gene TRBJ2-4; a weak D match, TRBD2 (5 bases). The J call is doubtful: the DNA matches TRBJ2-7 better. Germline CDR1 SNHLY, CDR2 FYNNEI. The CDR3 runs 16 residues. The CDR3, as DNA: TGTGCCAGCAGACAAGGGAGTTCCTCCTATTGGTACGAGCAGTACTTC. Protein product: CASRQGSSSYWYEQYF.

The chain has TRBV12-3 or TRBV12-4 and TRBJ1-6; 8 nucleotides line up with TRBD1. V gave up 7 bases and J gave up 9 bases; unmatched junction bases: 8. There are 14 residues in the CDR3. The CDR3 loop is CASNRQGWSSPLHF. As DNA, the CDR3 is TGTGCCAGCAACCGACAGGGGTGGAGTTCACCCCTCCACTTT.

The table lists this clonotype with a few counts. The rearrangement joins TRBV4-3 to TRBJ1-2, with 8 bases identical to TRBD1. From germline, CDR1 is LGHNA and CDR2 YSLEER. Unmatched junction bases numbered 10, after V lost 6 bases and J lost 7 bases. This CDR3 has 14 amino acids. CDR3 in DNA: TGCGCCAGCAGTACAGGGGGGATCGCTGCTGGCTACACCTTC. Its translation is CASSTGGIAAGYTF.

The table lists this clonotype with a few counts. CDR3 in DNA: TGTGCCTGGCATCAGGGGGGATTGATCTACGAGCAGTACTTC. It encodes CAWHQGGLIYEQYF. The rearrangement joins TRBV30 to TRBJ2-7; possible D gene TRBD1, 7 bases. This CDR3 is 14 amino acids long. V was cut by 5 bases and J by 3 bases, with 17 bases left in between. Germline V lookup: CDR1 GTSNPN, CDR2 SVGIG (reference sequence).

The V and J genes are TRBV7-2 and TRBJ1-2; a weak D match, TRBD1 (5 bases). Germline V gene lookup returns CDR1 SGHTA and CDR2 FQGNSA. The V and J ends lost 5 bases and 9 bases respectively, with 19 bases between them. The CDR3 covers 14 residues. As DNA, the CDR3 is TGTGCCAGCAGCCTGGCAACGATTACGGGGCGCTACACCTTC. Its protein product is CASSLATITGRYTF.

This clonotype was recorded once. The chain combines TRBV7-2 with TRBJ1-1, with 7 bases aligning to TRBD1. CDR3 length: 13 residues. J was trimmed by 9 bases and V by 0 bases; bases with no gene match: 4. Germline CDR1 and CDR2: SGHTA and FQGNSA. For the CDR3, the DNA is TGTGCCAGCAGCTTAGCGCGAGGGGGCAAAGCTTTCTTT. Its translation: CASSLARGGKAFF. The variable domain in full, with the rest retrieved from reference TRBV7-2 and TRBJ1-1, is GAGVSQSPSNKVTEKGKDVELRCDPISGHTALYWYRQSLGQGLEFLIYFQGNSAPDKSGLPSDRFSAERTGGSVSTLTIQRTQQEDSAVYLCASSLARGGKAFFGQGTRLTVV.

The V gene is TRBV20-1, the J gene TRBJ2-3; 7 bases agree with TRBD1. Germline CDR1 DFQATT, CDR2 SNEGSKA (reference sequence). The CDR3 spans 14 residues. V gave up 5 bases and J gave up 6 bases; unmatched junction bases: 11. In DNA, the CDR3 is TGCAGTGCTCCACTGACAGGGATAATCGATACGCAGTATTTT. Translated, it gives CSAPLTGIIDTQYF.

CDR3 in amino acids: CASSEVGIEQYF. CDR3 bases: TGTGCCAGCAGCGAAGTAGGCATCGAGCAGTACTTC. The chain uses TRBV12-3 or TRBV12-4 and TRBJ2-7; no definite D call. This CDR3 has 12 residues. V was cut by 6 bases and J by 6 bases, with 12 bases left in between.

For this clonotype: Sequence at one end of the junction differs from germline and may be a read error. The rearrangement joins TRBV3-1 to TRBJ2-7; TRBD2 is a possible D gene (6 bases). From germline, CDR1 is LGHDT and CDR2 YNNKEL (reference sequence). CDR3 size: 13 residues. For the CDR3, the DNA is TGTGCCGGCAGCCCCTGGGGACTGGGCGAGCAGTACTTC. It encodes CAGSPWGLGEQYF.